One and the same sample provided the 25 T cell receptor beta chains below, sequenced in a study of cytomegalovirus exposure and HLA in healthy donors. Some clones are missing from TCRdb's copy, which holds only in-frame ones; the method was immunoSEQ multiplex PCR. The sample contains about 140,000 clones, approximately 93% of which appear only once. The sequenced sample consisted of PBMCs. These TCRs come from a man younger than 35 in good health and CMV-seronegative.

The CDR3 protein is CASSSGTGTNEQYV. CDR3 coding DNA: TGCGCCAGCAGTTCGGGAACAGGGACTAACGAGCAGTACGTC. The chain employs TRBV5-1 and TRBJ2-7, with D tentatively TRBD2 (7 bases). V dropped 5 bases and J dropped 5 bases, with 17 bases sitting between them. The V gene's germline CDR1 is SGHRS and CDR2 YFSETQ. The CDR3 is 14 residues long.

The J gene is TRBJ2-1, the V gene TRBV12-5; 10 bases are a match to TRBD2. The length of the CDR3 is 15 residues. Looked up from germline, CDR1 is LGHNT and CDR2 is FRNRAP. J was trimmed by 2 bases and V by 7 bases; bases with no gene match: 5. The CDR3 DNA sequence: TGTGCTAGTGCCCTAGCGGGGGTCCCCTACAATGAGCAGTTCTTC. Residues: CASALAGVPYNEQFF.

V gene TRBV6-5 combines with J gene TRBJ1-2; D ambiguous. Germline V gene data show CDR1 as MNHEY and CDR2 as SVGAGI. V dropped 4 bases and J dropped 4 bases, with 16 bases sitting between them. The CDR3 has 15 amino acids. The CDR3 here is CASSFHGAGSYGYTF. The CDR3, as DNA: TGTGCCAGCAGTTTTCACGGAGCCGGCTCCTATGGCTACACCTTC.

J is TRBJ2-2 and V is TRBV7-9, with D possibly TRBD1 on 6 matching bases. Trimming pared 5 bases from V and 4 bases from J, leaving 14 bases between. This CDR3 is built from 15 residues. The germline V gene has CDR1 SEHNR and CDR2 FQNEAQ (reference sequence). The CDR3 bases are TGTGCCAGCAGCGTCTCAAGGACAGTCACCGGGGAGCTGTTTTTT. This translates into CASSVSRTVTGELFF.

This chain uses TRBV11-1 with TRBJ2-3, with D possibly TRBD1 on 6 matching bases. The CDR3 is 16 amino acids. V lost 1 base and J 6 bases, leaving 17 bases between the germline ends. The V gene's germline CDR1 is SGHAT and CDR2 FQDESV (reference sequence). CDR3 loop: CASSLVVGAVMDTQYF. The CDR3 region has the DNA TGTGCCAGCAGCTTAGTTGTGGGGGCGGTGATGGATACGCAGTATTTT.

The chain combines TRBV6-5 with TRBJ1-1; a weak D match, TRBD1 (5 bases). V gave up 5 bases and J gave up 3 bases, with 16 bases separating them. This CDR3 spans 15 amino acids. Germline lookup yields CDR1 MNHEY and CDR2 SVGAGI. The CDR3 nucleotides are TGTGCCAGCAGTAGCCCGGGAGGGGCGTACACTGAAGCTTTCTTT. It is translated as CASSSPGGAYTEAFF.

The count of this clone is one. The chain couples TRBV5-1 to TRBJ1-1; 9 positions agree with TRBD1. Unmatched junction bases numbered 9, after V lost 4 bases and J lost 5 bases. Germline CDR1 SGHRS, CDR2 YFSETQ. The CDR3 is 15 residues long. For the CDR3, the DNA is TGCGCCAGCAGCACGATACAGGGGGCAAAGACTGAAGCTTTCTTT. Translating it yields CASSTIQGAKTEAFF. The whole variable domain, filled in from reference TRBV5-1 and TRBJ1-1, reads KAGVTQTPRYLIKTRGQQVTLSCSPISGHRSVSWYQQTPGQGLQFLFEYFSETQRNKGNFPGRFSGRQFSNSRSEMNVSTLELGDSALYLCASSTIQGAKTEAFFGQGTRLTVV.

The chain couples TRBV27 to TRBJ1-3; the D is unclear. Germline V gene lookup returns CDR1 MNHEY and CDR2 SMNVEV (reference sequence). The V and J ends lost 5 bases and 0 bases respectively, with 8 bases between them. The CDR3 extends over 14 amino acids. CDR3 DNA sequence: TGTGCCAGCAGTGCTGACATCTCTGGAAACACCATATATTTT. Translating it yields CASSADISGNTIYF.

This chain connects TRBV9 to TRBJ2-2; 10 bases match TRBD1. CDR1 is SGDLS, CDR2 YYNGEE, per germline. The CDR3 is 17 amino acids. V trimming: 4 bases; J trimming: 4 bases; junction bases outside the gene matches: 10. CDR3 residues: CASSRTLGQGGTGELFF. In nucleotides, the CDR3 is TGTGCCAGCAGCAGGACTTTAGGACAGGGGGGCACCGGGGAGCTGTTTTTT.

The chain combines TRBV9 with TRBJ2-3; 7 bases fit TRBD2. V lost 4 bases, J lost 1 base, and 6 bases stayed unmatched. CDR1 and CDR2 from the germline V gene are SGDLS and YYNGEE. The CDR3 is 15 amino acids. This CDR3 is CASSPRDYRTDTQYF. In DNA, the CDR3 is TGTGCCAGCAGCCCCCGGGACTATCGCACAGATACGCAGTATTTT.

Here the CDR3 DNA reads TGCGCCAGCAGCCCAGGCGGGGGACTAGCCTACAATGAGCAGTTCTTC. Protein sequence: CASSPGGGLAYNEQFF. The chain is built from TRBV5-1 and TRBJ2-1; 8 nucleotides agree with TRBD2. The CDR3 sequence is 16 residues long. Germline CDR1 reads SGHRS; CDR2 reads YFSETQ. V shed 4 bases and J 2 bases; nucleotides not matched to a gene: 8.

The V gene is TRBV14, the J gene TRBJ2-3; TRBD2 might be the D (6 bases). The CDR3 runs 16 residues. CDR1 and CDR2 (germline): SGHDN, FVKESK. V dropped 0 bases and J dropped 3 bases, with 13 bases sitting between them. CDR3 in DNA: TGTGCCAGCAGCCAAGACGCGGGGACGAGGACAGATACGCAGTATTTT. Amino acids: CASSQDAGTRTDTQYF.

A single count supports this clone. J is TRBJ2-2 and V is TRBV10-3; 14 nucleotides line up with TRBD2. CDR3 size: 16 residues. The trim removed 6 bases at V and 1 base at J, leaving 1 base unmatched. Germline V lookup: CDR1 ENHRY, CDR2 SYGVKD. Here the CDR3 DNA reads TGTGCCATCAGCGGACTAGCGGGGGGGAACACCGGGGAGCTGTTTTTT. Translating gives CAISGLAGGNTGELFF.

This clone was counted once. The chain has TRBV5-1 and TRBJ1-1; 9 bases align to TRBD1. The germline CDR1 and CDR2 sequences are SGHRS and YFSETQ. V shed 4 bases, J shed 4 bases, and the junction held 8 bases outside the gene matches. This CDR3 is 15 amino acids long. The CDR3, as DNA: TGCGCCAGCAGCAGGTCCGGGACAGGGAGCACTGAAGCTTTCTTT. Translated, it gives CASSRSGTGSTEAFF.

V and J are TRBV19 and TRBJ1-5, with 7 bases matching TRBD1. V shed 7 bases and J 0 bases; nucleotides not matched to a gene: 6. CDR1 LNHDA and CDR2 SQIVND come from the germline V gene (reference sequence). CDR3 length: 15 residues. DNA of the CDR3: TGTGCCAGTACCATCGACAGGGATAGCAATCAGCCCCAGCATTTT. Translation gives CASTIDRDSNQPQHF.

The chain carries TRBV6-5 and TRBJ1-5; tentative D call: TRBD1 (5 bases). There are 14 residues in the CDR3. CDR1 is MNHEY, CDR2 SVGAGI, per germline. V gave up 5 bases and J gave up 3 bases, with 11 bases separating them. The CDR3 sequence is CASSGASLNQPQHF. The CDR3 DNA reads TGTGCCAGCAGTGGGGCCAGTCTCAATCAGCCCCAGCATTTT.

The chain links TRBV6-5 to TRBJ2-3, with 8 bases aligning to TRBD1. Germline V gives CDR1 MNHEY, CDR2 SVGAGI. This CDR3 is 15 amino acids long. With 0 bases clipped from V and 5 bases from J, the junction kept 4 bases outside the gene matches. The CDR3 reads CASSYSPRGQDTQYF. The DNA of the CDR3 is TGTGCCAGCAGTTACTCACCCAGGGGGCAAGATACGCAGTATTTT.

The chain has TRBV7-8 and TRBJ2-7; 8 bases fit TRBD1. V lost 3 bases to trimming and J lost 5 bases; unmatched junction nucleotides: 12. The germline CDR1 and CDR2 sequences are SGHVS and FQNEAQ. This CDR3 contains 16 residues. CDR3 residues: CASSFGGQGKAHEQYF. CDR3 in DNA: TGTGCCAGCAGCTTTGGAGGACAGGGTAAAGCCCACGAGCAGTACTTC.

The genes are TRBV7-2 and TRBJ2-2; 12 bases agree with TRBD2. This CDR3 region has 16 residues. Germline V gene sequence: CDR1 SGHTA, CDR2 FQGNSA. V dropped 3 bases and J dropped 4; count of bases not matched to a gene: 3. Written as DNA, the CDR3 is TGTGCCAGCAGCTTGCCGGGACTAGCGGGCACCGGGGAGCTGTTTTTT. It encodes CASSLPGLAGTGELFF.

This chain uses TRBV14 with TRBJ1-1, with TRBD1 as a possible D gene (5 bases). CDR1 and CDR2 from the germline V gene are SGHDN and FVKESK. There are 14 residues in the CDR3. V was clipped by 1 base and J by 5 bases, with 11 bases between them. In DNA form, the CDR3 reads TGTGCCAGCAGCCAAGTTAGGGGTGGAACTGAAGCTTTCTTT. Encoded protein: CASSQVRGGTEAFF.

This clone was seen only once. The chain employs TRBV5-1 and TRBJ2-2; no clear D. V was shortened by 3 bases and J by 2 bases, with 5 bases between the two germline ends. Germline CDR1 is SGHRS and CDR2 is YFSETQ. The CDR3 spans 13 residues. CDR3 loop: CASSSTNTGELFF. Written as DNA, the CDR3 is TGCGCCAGCAGCTCCACAAACACCGGGGAGCTGTTTTTT. The entire variable domain, with the rest obtained from reference TRBV5-1 and TRBJ2-2, is as follows: KAGVTQTPRYLIKTRGQQVTLSCSPISGHRSVSWYQQTPGQGLQFLFEYFSETQRNKGNFPGRFSGRQFSNSRSEMNVSTLELGDSALYLCASSSTNTGELFFGEGSRLTVL.

The V and J genes are TRBV30 and TRBJ1-2; a possible D gene is TRBD1 (5 bases). V was trimmed by 0 bases and J by 6 bases, leaving 17 bases between them. The germline V gene encodes CDR1 GTSNPN and CDR2 SVGIG (reference sequence). There are 15 residues in the CDR3. The CDR3 DNA reads as TGTGCCTGGAGTGTAGGCGCAGGGTTTCGGAATGGCTACACCTTC. Translating gives CAWSVGAGFRNGYTF.

The V gene is TRBV27, the J gene TRBJ2-2, with 8 nucleotides matching TRBD2. Looked up from germline, CDR1 is MNHEY and CDR2 is SMNVEV (reference sequence). V lost 3 bases to trimming and J lost 3 bases; unmatched junction nucleotides: 6. CDR3 size: 16 residues. As DNA, the CDR3 is TGTGCCAGCAGTTTCCGGACTAGCCGGTACACCGGGGAGCTGTTTTTT. This encodes CASSFRTSRYTGELFF.

V usage is TRBV30 and J usage is TRBJ1-4; D unresolved. Between the trimmed V and J ends, which lost 2 bases and 3 bases, there was a span of 19 bases. The CDR3 has 17 residues. Germline CDR1 and CDR2: GTSNPN and SVGIG (reference sequence). CDR3 residues: CAWSWEAVVGPNEKLFF. The CDR3, as DNA: TGTGCCTGGAGTTGGGAGGCGGTAGTGGGTCCTAATGAAAAACTGTTTTTT.

The genes are TRBV27 and TRBJ2-1; possibly TRBD2 for D (5 bases). The germline gives CDR1 MNHEY, CDR2 SMNVEV (reference sequence). The CDR3 contains 21 residues. V lost 6 bases to trimming and J lost 1 base, with 31 bases between them. CDR3 residues: CASSLRNPASRHGASYNEQFF. As DNA, the CDR3 is TGTGCCAGCAGCCTAAGAAATCCAGCTAGCAGACACGGCGCATCCTACAATGAGCAGTTCTTC.